Following are 17 T cell receptor beta chains from one sample sequenced in a study of T cell clonality in common variable immunodeficiency. Libraries were prepared by immunoSEQ multiplex PCR; TCRdb keeps only in-frame clonotypes and omits some of them. The table records about 44,000 clones without singletons, the ten largest covering less than 11%. Sequences were obtained from peripheral blood mononuclear cells. The receptors derive from a person aged 18 to 70 in good health.

This clone was recorded at least ten times. The read comes to an end 3 residues before the CDR3 does, leaving the germline J gene to fill in the end. The chain couples TRBV28 to TRBJ2-2, with 8 positions matching TRBD1. Germline-derived CDR1 and CDR2 are MDHEN and SYDVKM. There are 17 residues in the CDR3. With V trimmed by 5 bases and J by 1 base, 9 bases remained unmatched. CDR3 bases read: TGTGCCAGCAGTCTACCTACCGGGACAGGGAACACCGGGGAG. It translates to CASSLPTGTGNTGE. The whole CDR3 reads CASSLPTGTGNTGELFF. The full variable domain, with the rest looked up from reference TRBV28 and TRBJ2-2, is DVKVTQSSRYLVKRTGEKVFLECVQDMDHENMFWYRQDPGLGLRLIYFSYDVKMKEKGDIPEGYSVSREKKERFSLILESASTNQTSMYLCASSLPTGTGNTGELFFGEGSRLTVL.

This clone has a count of ten or more. Read coverage stops 3 residues before the CDR3 terminus; the germline J gene supplies the remainder. The J gene is TRBJ2-2, the V gene TRBV9, with 10 bases that match TRBD1. There are 15 residues in the CDR3. From germline, CDR1 is SGDLS and CDR2 YYNGEE. J gave up 3 bases and V 3 bases, and 2 bases lay outside the gene matches. The DNA read from the CDR3 is TGTGCCAGCAGCGAGACAGGGGGCTACACCGGGGAG. Protein product: CASSETGGYTGE. The full CDR3 protein reads CASSETGGYTGELFF.

This clone was detected ten times or more. The sequence runs out 3 residues before the end of the CDR3; the remainder is reconstructed from the germline J gene. V is TRBV5-1 and J is TRBJ1-4; no firm D call. The germline gives CDR1 SGHRS, CDR2 YFSETQ. This CDR3 region has 12 residues. V dropped 4 bases and J dropped 6 bases, with 7 bases sitting between them. This CDR3 reads CASSPNYEKLFF. The DNA read from the CDR3 is TGCGCCAGCAGCCCCAACTATGAAAAA.

This clone has a count of ten or more. The read terminates 3 residues before the CDR3 end, so the remaining end is supplied by the germline J gene. The chain is built from TRBV20-1 and TRBJ2-1, with D unresolved. CDR3 length: 15 amino acids. Trimming took off 0 bases at V and 0 bases at J, with 9 bases between the two ends. Germline V gene sequence: CDR1 DFQATT, CDR2 SNEGSKA (reference sequence). The chain's CDR3 is CSARDPQVSYNEQFF. The sequenced CDR3 bases are TGCAGTGCTAGAGATCCCCAGGTCTCCTACAATGAG.

This clone was picked up many times. The read comes to an end 3 residues before the CDR3 does, leaving the germline J gene to fill in the end. This chain links TRBV5-4 with TRBJ2-1, with D tentatively TRBD1 (6 bases). The CDR3 sequence is 15 residues long. Trimming left V 0 bases short and J 7 bases short, with 14 bases between. Germline V gene data show CDR1 as SGHNT and CDR2 as YYREEE (reference sequence). The CDR3 bases that were read are TGTGCCAGCAGCTTGGTGGGGCAGGGGTGGAATGAG. Translating it yields CASSLVGQGWNE. The full CDR3 reads CASSLVGQGWNEQFF.

This clone was picked up many times. The read halts 3 residues ahead of the CDR3 end, with the missing end drawn from the germline J gene. The genes are TRBV18 and TRBJ1-2; 12 bases agree with TRBD1. This CDR3 has 15 amino acids. CDR1 and CDR2 (germline): KGHSH, LQKENI. V dropped 4 bases and J dropped 3; count of bases not matched to a gene: 3. Incomplete CDR3 DNA: TGTGCCAGCTCACTCCGGGACAGGGGGCACTATGGC. Amino acids: CASSLRDRGHYG. The entire CDR3 protein reads CASSLRDRGHYGYTF.

This clone was recorded many times. The read falls 3 residues short of the CDR3 end, and the missing part is taken from the germline J gene. The chain is built from TRBV29-1 and TRBJ2-3, with 8 nucleotides matching TRBD2. The CDR3 loop spans 15 amino acids. Trimming removed 8 bases from V and 4 bases from J; junction bases left unmatched: 14. Germline CDR1 SQVTM, CDR2 ANQGSEA. This CDR3 is CSLRGGIGDPDTQYF. The part of the CDR3 DNA that was read is TGCAGCCTCCGGGGGGGGATAGGGGACCCAGATACG.

This clone was observed a handful of times. CDR3 DNA, as far as it was read: TGTGCCAGCTCACCACGACAGGCTGACACC. This codes for CASSPRQADT. The CDR3 in full is CASSPRQADTIYF. The chain employs TRBV18 and TRBJ1-3; perhaps TRBD1 as D (6 bases). From the germline J gene comes the end of the CDR3, since the read stops 3 residues before it. Germline V gene lookup returns CDR1 KGHSH and CDR2 LQKENI. The CDR3 runs to 13 residues. V lost 1 base and J lost 8, with 9 bases in between.

This clone was picked up many times. The DNA ends 3 residues before the CDR3 does, and the rest of the CDR3 is filled in from the germline J gene. The chain combines TRBV20-1 with TRBJ2-4, with D possibly being TRBD2 (5 bases). The CDR3 sequence is 15 residues long. Per the germline V gene, CDR1 is DFQATT and CDR2 is SNEGSKA (reference sequence). The V end lost 5 bases, the J end lost 0 bases, and 14 bases lay between the germline ends. CDR3: CSAPPPAGAKNIQYF. The sequenced CDR3 bases are TGCAGTGCTCCTCCCCCTGCGGGAGCCAAAAACATT.

This clone was seen at least ten times. The observed sequence ends 3 residues before the CDR3 terminus, with the missing tail filled in from the germline J gene. The V gene is TRBV29-1, the J gene TRBJ1-3; a weak D match, TRBD1 (5 bases). The CDR3 sequence is 12 residues long. The germline CDR1 and CDR2 sequences are SQVTM and ANQGSEA. V lost 6 bases and J 0 bases, leaving 6 bases between the germline ends. CDR3 protein: CSVGGSGNTIYF. Incomplete CDR3 DNA: TGCAGCGTCGGGGGCTCTGGAAACACC.

This clone was recorded at least ten times. The missing CDR3 end, 3 residues past where the read stops, is filled in from the germline J gene. The J gene is TRBJ1-1, the V gene TRBV11-2, with D unclear. The germline gives CDR1 SGHAT, CDR2 FQNNGV. The CDR3 has 14 amino acids. V dropped 5 bases and J dropped 3 bases, with 13 bases sitting between them. The chain's CDR3 is CASSRSPTDTEAFF. The covered CDR3 bases are TGTGCCAGCAGCCGTTCCCCCACGGACACTGAA.

The table lists this clone with many counts. The read falls 3 residues short of the CDR3 end, and the missing part is taken from the germline J gene. J is TRBJ1-1 and V is TRBV14; TRBD1 is a possible D gene (5 bases). This CDR3 contains 12 residues. Germline V lookup: CDR1 SGHDN, CDR2 FVKESK. CDR3 protein: CASSQGYREAFF. The sequenced part of the CDR3 DNA is TGTGCCAGCAGCCAAGGGTACAGGGAA.

Ten or more counts support this clone. The read finishes 3 residues shy of the CDR3 end, and the germline J gene is used to complete it. The rearrangement joins TRBV18 to TRBJ1-2, with 7 bases lining up with TRBD1. Germline CDR1 reads KGHSH; CDR2 reads LQKENI. The CDR3 sequence is 13 residues long. V lost 3 bases to trimming and J lost 6 bases; unmatched junction nucleotides: 4. This CDR3 is CASSPQGTDGYTF. CDR3 DNA, as far as it was read: TGTGCCAGCTCACCCCAGGGGACAGATGGC.

This clone was picked up many times. The read finishes 3 residues shy of the CDR3 end, and the germline J gene is used to complete it. This chain links TRBV19 with TRBJ1-2, with a tentative D call TRBD1 (5 bases). The V end was cut by 4 bases, the J end by 3 bases, with 12 bases between. The germline gives CDR1 LNHDA, CDR2 SQIVND (reference sequence). The CDR3 covers 14 residues. The sequenced CDR3 bases are TGTGCCAGTAGTAACCTTCGGGGGGACTATGGC. This encodes CASSNLRGDYG. The complete CDR3 sequence is CASSNLRGDYGYTF.

This clone was observed at least ten times. The read comes to an end 3 residues before the CDR3 does, leaving the germline J gene to fill in the end. The J gene is TRBJ2-7, the V gene TRBV20-1, with D possibly being TRBD2 (6 bases). This CDR3 has 15 amino acids. The V and J ends lost 6 bases and 6 bases respectively, with 24 bases between them. Germline assignment: CDR1 DFQATT and CDR2 SNEGSKA (reference sequence). CDR3 sequence: CSAMGLGQGGSEQYF. Incomplete CDR3 DNA: TGCAGTGCCATGGGGTTAGGGCAGGGAGGAAGCGAG.

This clone appeared many times. The read ends 3 residues before the CDR3 terminus; that terminus is restored from the germline J gene. V and J are TRBV5-1 and TRBJ2-7, with D maybe TRBD1 (5 bases). The V gene's germline CDR1 is SGHRS and CDR2 YFSETQ. This CDR3 region has 15 residues. Trimming cost V 5 bases and J 4 bases, with 19 bases left between them. The CDR3 reads CASRPLLTGSYEQYF. The covered CDR3 bases are TGCGCCAGCAGGCCCCTCCTTACAGGTTCTTACGAG.

This clone came up many times. The CDR3 is cut off 3 residues early in the read; its end comes from the germline J gene. The gene calls are TRBV12-5 and TRBJ2-3, with D maybe TRBD1 (6 bases). The germline V and J ends were trimmed by 0 bases and 4 bases, with 20 bases remaining between them. The germline gives CDR1 LGHNT, CDR2 FRNRAP. This CDR3 is built from 18 residues. CDR3 DNA (partial): TGTGCTAGTGGTTTGGTTTTACCGTCCAGGGGAGATGCAGATACG. The encoded protein is CASGLVLPSRGDADT. The full CDR3 is CASGLVLPSRGDADTQYF.